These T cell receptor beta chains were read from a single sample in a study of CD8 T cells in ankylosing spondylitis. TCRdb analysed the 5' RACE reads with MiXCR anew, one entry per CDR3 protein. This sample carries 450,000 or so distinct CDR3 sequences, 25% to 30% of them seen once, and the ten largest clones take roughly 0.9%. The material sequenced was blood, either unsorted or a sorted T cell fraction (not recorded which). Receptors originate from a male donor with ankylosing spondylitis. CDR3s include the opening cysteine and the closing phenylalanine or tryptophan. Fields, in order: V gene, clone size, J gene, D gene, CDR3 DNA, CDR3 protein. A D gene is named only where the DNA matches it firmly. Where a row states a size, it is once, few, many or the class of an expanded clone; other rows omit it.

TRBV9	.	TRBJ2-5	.	TGTGCCAGCAGCCTCGGGACCCAAGACCAAGAGACCCAGTACTTC	CASSLGTQDQETQYF
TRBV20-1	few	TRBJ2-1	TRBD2	TGCAGTGCCCTGCTAGCGGGAAACAATGAGCAGTTCTTC	CSALLAGNNEQFF
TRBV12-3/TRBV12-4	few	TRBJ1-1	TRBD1	TGTGCCAGCAGGGAGACAGGGCAGAACACTGAAGCTTTCTTT	CASRETGQNTEAFF
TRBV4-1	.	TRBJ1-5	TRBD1	TGCGCCAGCAGCCGAGACAGGGGGATTCAGCCCCAGCATTTT	CASSRDRGIQPQHF
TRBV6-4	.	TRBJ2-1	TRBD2	TGTGCCAGCAGTGAAAGACTAGCGGGGTGGAATGAGCAGTTCTTC	CASSERLAGWNEQFF
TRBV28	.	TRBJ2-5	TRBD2	TGTGCCAGCAGTGAAACTAGCGGGTTCCAAGAGACCCAGTACTTC	CASSETSGFQETQYF
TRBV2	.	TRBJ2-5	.	TGTGCCAGCAGGGGACTCCAAGAGACCCAGTACTTC	CASRGLQETQYF
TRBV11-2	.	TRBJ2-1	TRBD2	TGTGCCAGCAGCTCCCTCATACTAGCGGCAGCCTACAATGAGCAGTTCTTC	CASSSLILAAAYNEQFF
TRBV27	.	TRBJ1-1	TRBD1	TGTGCCAGCAGTTTCGCAGCATTAGGGACAGGGAGTCGAACTGAAGCTTTCTTT	CASSFAALGTGSRTEAFF
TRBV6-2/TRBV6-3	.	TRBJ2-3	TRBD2	TGTGCCAGCAGTTCGACTAGCTCGGGAGATACGCAGTATTTT	CASSSTSSGDTQYF
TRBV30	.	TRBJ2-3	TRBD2	TGTGCCTGGAGTGTGGCGGGAGTGGTAGATACGCAGTATTTT	CAWSVAGVVDTQYF
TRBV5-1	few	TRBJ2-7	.	TGCGCCAGCAGCCCGTTGGACAGCTACGAGCAGTACTTC	CASSPLDSYEQYF
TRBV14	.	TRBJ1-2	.	TGTGCCAGCAGCGAGGGACACGGCTATGGCTACACCTTC	CASSEGHGYGYTF
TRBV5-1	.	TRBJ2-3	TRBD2	TGCGCCAGCAGCTTGGATCTAGCGGGACTCAGCACAGATACGCAGTATTTT	CASSLDLAGLSTDTQYF
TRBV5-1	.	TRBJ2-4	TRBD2	TGCGCCAGCAGCTCGGGACTAGCGGGAGGATTTGACATTCAGTACTTC	CASSSGLAGGFDIQYF
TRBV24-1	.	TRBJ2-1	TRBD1	TGTGCCACCAGTGTTCCGGGACAGGGCAAGCAGTTCTTC	CATSVPGQGKQFF
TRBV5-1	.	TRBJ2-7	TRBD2	TGCGCCAGCAGCCCCACTAGCGGGAGTCTTTACGAGCAGTACTTC	CASSPTSGSLYEQYF
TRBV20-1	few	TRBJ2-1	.	TGCAGTGCTAGAGGGTACCGCAATCCGGACAATGAGCAGTTCTTC	CSARGYRNPDNEQFF
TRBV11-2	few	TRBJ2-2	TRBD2	TGTGCCAGCAGCCCTGGGACTAGCGGGGCGAACACCGGGGAGCTGTTTTTT	CASSPGTSGANTGELFF
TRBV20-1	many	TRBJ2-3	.	TGCAGTGCTAGAGATGCTAACACAGATACGCAGTATTTT	CSARDANTDTQYF
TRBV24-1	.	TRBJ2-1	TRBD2	TGTGCCACCAGTGATAGGGCTAGCGGGACGATTAACAATGAGCAGTTCTTC	CATSDRASGTINNEQFF
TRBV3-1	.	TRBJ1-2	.	TGTGCCAGCAGCAACCCCGAGAGGGGGTTCTATGGCTACACCTTC	CASSNPERGFYGYTF